The source of this T cell receptor beta chain is a study of cytomegalovirus exposure and HLA in healthy donors. V was cut by 0 bases and J by 4 bases, with 8 bases left in between. The CDR3 totals 13 residues. The germline CDR1 and CDR2 sequences are GTSNPN and SVGIG (reference sequence). This clone was seen a few times. Amplification used 60 Vbeta primers and 13 Jbeta primers. Sequencing was performed with immunoSEQ multiplex PCR; in TCRdb, only in-frame clones are kept and a portion is missing. The data show 75,000 to 90,000 clones, around 78% seen once. The origin of this receptor is a man aged 35-49 years in good health and CMV-seronegative. Sequenced: PBMCs. The rearrangement links TRBV30 to TRBJ2-3; perhaps TRBD2 as D (5 bases). Here the CDR3 reads CAWSVRAADTQYF. Here the CDR3 DNA reads TGTGCCTGGAGTGTACGAGCGGCAGATACGCAGTATTTT.